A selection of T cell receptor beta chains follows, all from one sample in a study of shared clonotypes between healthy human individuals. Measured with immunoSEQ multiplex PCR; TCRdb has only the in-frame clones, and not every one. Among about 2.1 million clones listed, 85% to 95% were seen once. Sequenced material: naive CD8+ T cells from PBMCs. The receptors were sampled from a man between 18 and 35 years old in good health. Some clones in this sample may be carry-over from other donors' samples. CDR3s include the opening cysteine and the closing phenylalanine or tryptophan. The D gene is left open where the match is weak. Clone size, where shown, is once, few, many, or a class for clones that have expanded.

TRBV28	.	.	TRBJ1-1	CASSFVLNTEAFF	TGTGCCAGCAGTTTTGTCCTGAACACTGAAGCTTTCTTT
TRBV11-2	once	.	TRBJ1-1	CASSLTAEAFF	TGTGCCAGCAGCTTAACAGCTGAAGCTTTCTTT
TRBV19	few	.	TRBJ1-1	CASIGTPNTEAFF	TGTGCCAGTATCGGGACCCCGAACACTGAAGCTTTCTTT
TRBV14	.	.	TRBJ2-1	CASSQEDEVEQFF	TGTGCCAGCAGCCAAGAGGACGAGGTTGAGCAGTTCTTC
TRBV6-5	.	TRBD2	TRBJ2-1	CASSYFSWTSGNEQFF	TGTGCCAGCAGTTACTTTTCCTGGACTAGCGGCAATGAGCAGTTCTTC
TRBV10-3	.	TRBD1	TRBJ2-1	CAISGDRVSSYNEQFF	TGTGCCATCAGCGGGGACAGGGTTAGCTCCTACAATGAGCAGTTCTTC
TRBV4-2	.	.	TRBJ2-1	CASSHGTDLNEQFF	TGTGCCAGCAGCCATGGGACTGACCTCAATGAGCAGTTCTTC
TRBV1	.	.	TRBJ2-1	CTSSLSGMEVEQFF	TGCACCAGCAGTCTTAGCGGGATGGAGGTTGAGCAGTTCTTC
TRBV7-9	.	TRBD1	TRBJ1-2	CASSLEGRDRAYGYTF	TGTGCCAGCAGCTTGGAGGGGCGGGACAGGGCTTATGGCTACACCTTC
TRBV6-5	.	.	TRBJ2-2	CASSYRGGELFF	TGTGCCAGCAGTTACAGGGGCGGGGAGCTGTTTTTT
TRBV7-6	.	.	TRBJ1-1	CASSISVGGRGFGTEAFF	TGTGCCAGCAGCATCTCAGTTGGGGGCCGGGGGTTTGGGACTGAAGCTTTCTTT
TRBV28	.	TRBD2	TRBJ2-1	CASSSLHGEGSYNEQFF	TGTGCCAGCAGTTCTTTACACGGGGAGGGATCCTACAATGAGCAGTTCTTC
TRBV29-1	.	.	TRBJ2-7	CSVWTASSYEQYF	TGCAGCGTTTGGACAGCTAGCTCCTACGAGCAGTACTTC
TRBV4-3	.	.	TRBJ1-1	CASSPTWGDTEAFF	TGCGCCAGCAGCCCCACTTGGGGGGACACTGAAGCTTTCTTT
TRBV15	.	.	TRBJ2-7	CATSRAGGAGLYEQYF	TGTGCCACCAGCAGAGCCGGTGGGGCAGGGCTCTACGAGCAGTACTTC
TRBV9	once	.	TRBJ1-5	CASSLRGLSNQPQHF	TGTGCCAGCAGCCTCCGGGGGCTAAGCAATCAGCCCCAGCATTTT
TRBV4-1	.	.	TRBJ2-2	CASSQVDLGRGAAGELFF	TGCGCCAGCAGCCAAGTCGATCTGGGCAGGGGAGCAGCCGGGGAGCTGTTTTTT
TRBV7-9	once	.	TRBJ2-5	CATNEETQYF	TGTGCCACCAACGAAGAGACCCAGTACTTC
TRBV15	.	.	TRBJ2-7	CATGQGPESYEQYF	TGTGCCACCGGGCAGGGACCCGAATCCTACGAGCAGTACTTC
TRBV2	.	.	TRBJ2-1	CASILPSGGPNNEQFF	TGTGCCAGCATTCTGCCTAGTGGGGGCCCTAACAATGAGCAGTTCTTC
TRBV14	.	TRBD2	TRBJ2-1	CASSPYRLAANEQFF	TGTGCCAGCAGCCCCTACCGACTAGCGGCTAATGAGCAGTTCTTC
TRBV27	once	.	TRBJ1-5	CASSDSGNQPQHF	TGTGCCAGCTCCGATAGTGGCAATCAGCCCCAGCATTTT
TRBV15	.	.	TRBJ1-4	CATSNRQQTNEKLFF	TGTGCCACCAGCAATAGACAGCAAACTAATGAAAAACTGTTTTTT
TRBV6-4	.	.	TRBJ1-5	CASSNCARGRAHNQPQHF	TGTGCCAGCAGTAACTGCGCTAGAGGCAGGGCCCACAATCAGCCCCAGCATTTT
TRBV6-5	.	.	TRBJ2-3	CASSYGEDTDTQYF	TGTGCCAGCAGTTACGGGGAAGACACAGATACGCAGTATTTT
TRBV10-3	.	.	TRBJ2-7	CAISEPGLTYEQYF	TGTGCCATCAGTGAGCCGGGACTCACCTACGAGCAGTACTTC
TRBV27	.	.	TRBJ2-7	CASSFRDSSYEQYF	TGTGCCAGCAGTTTTCGGGACTCCTCCTACGAGCAGTACTTC
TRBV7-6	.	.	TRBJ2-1	CASSSWDLPSYNEQFF	TGTGCCAGCAGCTCGTGGGACCTTCCTTCCTACAATGAGCAGTTCTTC
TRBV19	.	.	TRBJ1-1	CASNSRRGGNTEAFF	TGTGCCAGTAATAGTAGGAGGGGTGGGAACACTGAAGCTTTCTTT
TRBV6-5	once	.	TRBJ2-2	CASSRLYSGELFF	TGTGCCAGCAGCCGTCTATATAGCGGGGAGCTGTTTTTT
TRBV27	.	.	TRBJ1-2	CASSSYPGDYGYTF	TGTGCCAGCAGTTCATACCCAGGAGACTATGGCTACACCTTC
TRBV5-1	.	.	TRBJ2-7	CASSLADPSSYEQYF	TGCGCCAGCAGCTTAGCAGACCCTAGCTCCTACGAGCAGTACTTC
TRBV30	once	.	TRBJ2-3	CAWSPQLGTQDTQYF	TGTGCCTGGAGTCCCCAGCTAGGGACACAGGATACGCAGTATTTT
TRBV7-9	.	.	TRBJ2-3	CASRVYDTDTQYF	TGTGCCAGCAGGGTTTATGACACAGATACGCAGTATTTT
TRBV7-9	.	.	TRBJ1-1	CASRGREGMNTEAFF	TGTGCCAGCAGGGGACGGGAAGGAATGAACACTGAAGCTTTCTTT
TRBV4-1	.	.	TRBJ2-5	CASSQDPAAGTGVETQYF	TGCGCCAGCAGCCAAGATCCGGCAGCAGGGACGGGGGTGGAGACCCAGTACTTC
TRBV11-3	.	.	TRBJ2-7	CASSYINSYEQYF	TGTGCCAGCAGCTATATTAATAGCTACGAGCAGTACTTC
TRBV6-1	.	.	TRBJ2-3	CASSVMANTDTQYF	TGTGCCAGCAGTGTAATGGCCAACACAGATACGCAGTATTTT
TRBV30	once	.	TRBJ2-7	CAWSMPRDTSTYEQYF	TGTGCCTGGAGTATGCCCCGGGACACTTCTACCTACGAGCAGTACTTC
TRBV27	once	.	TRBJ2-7	CASSPAVSTYEQYF	TGTGCCAGCAGTCCCGCGGTTAGCACCTACGAGCAGTACTTC
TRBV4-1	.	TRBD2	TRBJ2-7	CASSQDPPGLAYYEQYF	TGCGCCAGCAGCCAAGATCCCCCTGGACTAGCCTACTACGAGCAGTACTTC
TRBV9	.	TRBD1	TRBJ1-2	CASSVGTRQGSYGYTF	TGTGCCAGCAGCGTAGGAACTCGACAGGGGAGCTATGGCTACACCTTC
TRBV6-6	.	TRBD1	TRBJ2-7	CASRQTGGAYEQYF	TGTGCCAGCAGGCAGACAGGGGGGGCCTACGAGCAGTACTTC
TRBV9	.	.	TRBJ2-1	CASSVRDGMRYNEQFF	TGTGCCAGCAGCGTCCGCGACGGGATGAGGTACAATGAGCAGTTCTTC
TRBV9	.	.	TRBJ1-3	CASSDPRDPGNTIYF	TGTGCCAGCAGCGATCCCAGGGATCCTGGAAACACCATATATTTT
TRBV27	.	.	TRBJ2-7	CASSLSNRGAIYEQYF	TGTGCCAGCAGTTTATCGAATCGGGGAGCGATCTACGAGCAGTACTTC
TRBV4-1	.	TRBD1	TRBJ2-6	CASSQDLTGTGVNVLTF	TGCGCCAGCAGCCAAGATCTTACGGGGACAGGGGTCAACGTCCTGACTTTC
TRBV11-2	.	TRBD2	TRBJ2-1	CASNGGRMGLAPNNEQFF	TGTGCCAGCAATGGGGGGCGCATGGGACTAGCGCCTAACAATGAGCAGTTCTTC
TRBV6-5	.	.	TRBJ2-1	CASSYSRPVNEQFF	TGTGCCAGCAGTTACTCCCGGCCGGTCAATGAGCAGTTCTTC
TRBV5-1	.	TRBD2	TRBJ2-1	CASSLGLAGDWNEQFF	TGCGCCAGCAGCTTGGGACTAGCGGGAGATTGGAATGAGCAGTTCTTC
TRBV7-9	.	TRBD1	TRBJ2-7	CASSPRNRGTYEQYF	TGTGCCAGCAGCCCAAGAAACAGGGGGACCTACGAGCAGTACTTC